This T cell receptor (beta chain) was found in a study of molecular identifiers for immune sequencing clone quantification. V was trimmed by 2 bases and J by 0 bases, leaving 8 bases between them. Germline V gene sequence: CDR1 DFQATT, CDR2 SNEGSKA (reference sequence). The CDR3 loop spans 14 amino acids. This clonotype was counted between two and nine times. Its antigen is unknown. Sorting captured naive CD8 T cells as CD8+CD4-CCR7+CD45RA+. Study-wide points: Over 97% of effector molecules, but under 1% in naive cells, were held by clones with more than 20 RNA copies. Spiked Jurkat TCR RNA from one cell was reportedly detectable among 950,000 to 1,000,000 naive cells. Sharing of a barcode by identical TCR molecules could cause highly expanded clone sizes to be underestimated.

TCRdb passed the PCR reads through MiXCR, listing each CDR3 protein once. There are a few hundred thousand distinct CDR3 sequences in the sample; around 23% occur only once, and just over 0.75% lies in the top ten. Sequencing was done on a sample of naive CD8+ T cells from blood, with Jurkat cell RNA spiked in. As for subset: FACS-sorted CD8+CD4-CCR7+CD45RA+ naive T cells. The sequence was collected from a human donor in good health. Some libraries in this study had Jurkat cell RNA spiked in. The chain recombines TRBV20-1 with TRBJ1-3, with D unresolved. The chain's CDR3 is CSARTPNSGNTIYF. The CDR3 coding sequence is TGCAGTGCTAGAACTCCCAACTCTGGAAACACCATATATTTT.